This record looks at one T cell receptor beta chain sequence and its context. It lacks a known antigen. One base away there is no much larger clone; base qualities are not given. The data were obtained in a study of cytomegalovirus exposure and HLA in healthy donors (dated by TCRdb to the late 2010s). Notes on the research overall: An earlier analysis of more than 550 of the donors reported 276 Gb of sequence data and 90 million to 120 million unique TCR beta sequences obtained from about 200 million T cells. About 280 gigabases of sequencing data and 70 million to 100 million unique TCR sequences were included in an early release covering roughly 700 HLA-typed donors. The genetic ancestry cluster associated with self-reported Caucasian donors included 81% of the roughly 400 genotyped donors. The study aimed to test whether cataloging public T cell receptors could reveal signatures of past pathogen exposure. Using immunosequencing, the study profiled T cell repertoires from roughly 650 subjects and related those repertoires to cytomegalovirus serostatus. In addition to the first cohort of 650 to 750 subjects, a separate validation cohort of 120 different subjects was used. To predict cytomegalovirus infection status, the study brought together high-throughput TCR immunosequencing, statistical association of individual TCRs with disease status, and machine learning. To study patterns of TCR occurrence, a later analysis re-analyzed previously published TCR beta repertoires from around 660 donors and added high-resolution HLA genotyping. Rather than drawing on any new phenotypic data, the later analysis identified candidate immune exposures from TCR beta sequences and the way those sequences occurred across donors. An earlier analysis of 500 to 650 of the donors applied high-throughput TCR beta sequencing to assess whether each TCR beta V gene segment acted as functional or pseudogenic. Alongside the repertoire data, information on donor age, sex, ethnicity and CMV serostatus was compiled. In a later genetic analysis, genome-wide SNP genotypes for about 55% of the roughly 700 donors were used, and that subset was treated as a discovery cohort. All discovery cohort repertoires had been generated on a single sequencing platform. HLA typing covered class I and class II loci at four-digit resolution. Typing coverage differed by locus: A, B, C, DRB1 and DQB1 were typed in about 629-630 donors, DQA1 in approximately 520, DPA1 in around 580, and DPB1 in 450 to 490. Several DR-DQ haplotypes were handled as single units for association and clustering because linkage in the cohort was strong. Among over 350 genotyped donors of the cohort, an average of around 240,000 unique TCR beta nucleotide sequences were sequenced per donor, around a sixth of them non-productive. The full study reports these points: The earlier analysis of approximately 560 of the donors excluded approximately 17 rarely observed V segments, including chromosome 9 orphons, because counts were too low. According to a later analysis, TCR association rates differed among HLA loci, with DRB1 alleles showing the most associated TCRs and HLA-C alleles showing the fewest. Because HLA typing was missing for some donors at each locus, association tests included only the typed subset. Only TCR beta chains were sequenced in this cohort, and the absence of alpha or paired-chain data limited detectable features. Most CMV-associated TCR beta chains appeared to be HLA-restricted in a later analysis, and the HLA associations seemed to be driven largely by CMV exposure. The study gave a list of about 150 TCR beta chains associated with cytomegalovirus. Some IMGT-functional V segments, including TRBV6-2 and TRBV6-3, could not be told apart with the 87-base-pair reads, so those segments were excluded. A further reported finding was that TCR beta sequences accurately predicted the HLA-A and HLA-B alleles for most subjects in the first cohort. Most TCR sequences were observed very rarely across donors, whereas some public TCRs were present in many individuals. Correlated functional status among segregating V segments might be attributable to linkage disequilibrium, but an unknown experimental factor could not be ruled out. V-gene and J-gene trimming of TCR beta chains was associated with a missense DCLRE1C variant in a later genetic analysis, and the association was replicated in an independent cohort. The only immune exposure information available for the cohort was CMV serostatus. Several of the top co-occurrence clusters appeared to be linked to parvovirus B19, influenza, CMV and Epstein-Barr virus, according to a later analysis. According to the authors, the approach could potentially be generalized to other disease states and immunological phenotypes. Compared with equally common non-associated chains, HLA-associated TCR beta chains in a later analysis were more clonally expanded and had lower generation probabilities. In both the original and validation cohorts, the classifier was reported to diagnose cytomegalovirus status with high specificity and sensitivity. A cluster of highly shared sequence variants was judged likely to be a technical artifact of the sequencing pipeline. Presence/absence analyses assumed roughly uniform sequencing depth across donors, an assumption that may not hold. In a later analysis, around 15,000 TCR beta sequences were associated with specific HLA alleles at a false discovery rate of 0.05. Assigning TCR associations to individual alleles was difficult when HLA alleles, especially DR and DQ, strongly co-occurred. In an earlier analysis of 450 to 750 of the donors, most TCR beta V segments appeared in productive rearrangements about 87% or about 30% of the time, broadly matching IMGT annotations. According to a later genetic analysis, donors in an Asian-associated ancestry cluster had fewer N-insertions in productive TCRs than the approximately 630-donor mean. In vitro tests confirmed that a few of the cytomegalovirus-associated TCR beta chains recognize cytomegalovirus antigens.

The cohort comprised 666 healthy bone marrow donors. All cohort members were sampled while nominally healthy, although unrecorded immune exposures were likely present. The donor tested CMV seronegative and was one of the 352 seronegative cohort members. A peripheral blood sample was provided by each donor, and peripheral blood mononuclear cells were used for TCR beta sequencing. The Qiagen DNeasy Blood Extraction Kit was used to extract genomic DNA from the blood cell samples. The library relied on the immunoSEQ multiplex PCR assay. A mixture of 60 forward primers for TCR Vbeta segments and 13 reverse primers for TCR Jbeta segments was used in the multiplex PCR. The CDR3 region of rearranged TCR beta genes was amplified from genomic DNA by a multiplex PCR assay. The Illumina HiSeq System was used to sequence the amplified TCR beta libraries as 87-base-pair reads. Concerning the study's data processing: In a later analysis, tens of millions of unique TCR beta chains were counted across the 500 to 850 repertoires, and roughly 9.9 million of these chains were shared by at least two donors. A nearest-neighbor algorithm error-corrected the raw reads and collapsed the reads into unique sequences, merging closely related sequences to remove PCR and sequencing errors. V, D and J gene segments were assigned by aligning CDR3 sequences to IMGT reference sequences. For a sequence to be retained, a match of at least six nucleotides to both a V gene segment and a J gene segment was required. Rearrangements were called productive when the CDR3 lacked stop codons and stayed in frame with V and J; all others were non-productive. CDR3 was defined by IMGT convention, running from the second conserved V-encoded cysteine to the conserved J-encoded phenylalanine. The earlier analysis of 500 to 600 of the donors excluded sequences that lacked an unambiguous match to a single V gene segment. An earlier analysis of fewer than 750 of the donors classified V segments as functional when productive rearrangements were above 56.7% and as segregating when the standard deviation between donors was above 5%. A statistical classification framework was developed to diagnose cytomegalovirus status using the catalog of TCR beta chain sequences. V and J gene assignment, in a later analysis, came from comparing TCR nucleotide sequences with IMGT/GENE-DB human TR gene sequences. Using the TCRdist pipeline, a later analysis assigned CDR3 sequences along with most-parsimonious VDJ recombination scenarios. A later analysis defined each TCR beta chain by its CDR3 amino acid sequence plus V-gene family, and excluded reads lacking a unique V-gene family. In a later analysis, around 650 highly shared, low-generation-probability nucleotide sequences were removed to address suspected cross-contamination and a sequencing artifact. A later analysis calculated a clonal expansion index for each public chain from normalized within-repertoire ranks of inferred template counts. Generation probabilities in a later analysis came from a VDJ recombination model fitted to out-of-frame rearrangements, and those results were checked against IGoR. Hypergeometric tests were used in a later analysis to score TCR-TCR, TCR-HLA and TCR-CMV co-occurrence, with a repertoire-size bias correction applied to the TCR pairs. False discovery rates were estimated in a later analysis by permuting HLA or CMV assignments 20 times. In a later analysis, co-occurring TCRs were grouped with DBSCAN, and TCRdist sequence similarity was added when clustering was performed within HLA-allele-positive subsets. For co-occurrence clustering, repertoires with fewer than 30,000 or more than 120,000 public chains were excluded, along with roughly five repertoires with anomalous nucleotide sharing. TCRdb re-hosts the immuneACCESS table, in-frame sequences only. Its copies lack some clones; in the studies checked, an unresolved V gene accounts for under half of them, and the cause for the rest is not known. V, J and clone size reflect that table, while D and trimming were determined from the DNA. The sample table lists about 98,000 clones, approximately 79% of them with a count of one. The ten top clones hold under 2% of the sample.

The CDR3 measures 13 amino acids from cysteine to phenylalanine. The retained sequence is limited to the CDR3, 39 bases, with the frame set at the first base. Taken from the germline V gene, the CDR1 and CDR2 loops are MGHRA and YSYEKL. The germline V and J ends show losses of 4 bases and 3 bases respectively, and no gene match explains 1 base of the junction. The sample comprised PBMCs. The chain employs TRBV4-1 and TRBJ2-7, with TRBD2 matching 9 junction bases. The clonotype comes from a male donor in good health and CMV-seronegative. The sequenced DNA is TGCGCCAGCAGCCTTAGCGGGGGCTACGAGCAGTACTTC. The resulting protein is CASSLSGGYEQYF.